A selection of T cell receptor beta chains follows, all from one sample in a study of response to subunit inactivated influenza vaccine. TCRdb itself ran the RT-PCR reads through MiXCR, one entry per CDR3 protein. The table lists under 550,000 distinct CDR3 sequences, about 7.6% of them singletons. Material: PBMCs from blood, obtained 23 to 25 months after vaccination. Source of these receptors: a man aged 50 to 75 who received an inactivated influenza vaccine. CDR3s include the opening cysteine and the closing phenylalanine or tryptophan. A D gene is named only where the DNA matches it firmly. The listing skips clone size in some rows; elsewhere it reads once, few, many or a size class.

v_call: TRBV21-1
d_call: -
clone_size: few
j_call: TRBJ2-2
cdr3_nt: TGTGCCAGCAGCAAACTGGGACAGGGGGACACCGGGGAGCTGTTTTTT
cdr3_aa: CASSKLGQGDTGELFF

v_call: TRBV12-3/TRBV12-4
d_call: -
clone_size: -
j_call: TRBJ2-1
cdr3_nt: TGTGCCAGCAGTTTTATGGGGGTAGGGCGCCTCAACAATGAGCAGTTCTTC
cdr3_aa: CASSFMGVGRLNNEQFF

v_call: TRBV20-1
d_call: TRBD2
clone_size: many
j_call: TRBJ2-5
cdr3_nt: TGCAGTGCACCTGCTAGCGGGAGCTTGGAGACCCAGTACTTC
cdr3_aa: CSAPASGSLETQYF

v_call: TRBV10-1
d_call: -
clone_size: few
j_call: TRBJ1-2
cdr3_nt: TGCGCCAGCAGTGAAGCGCAGAACTATGGCTACACCTTC
cdr3_aa: CASSEAQNYGYTF

v_call: TRBV20-1
d_call: -
clone_size: many
j_call: TRBJ2-7
cdr3_nt: TGCAGTGCTAAAGGACTGCATTACGAGCAGTACTTC
cdr3_aa: CSAKGLHYEQYF

v_call: TRBV11-2
d_call: -
clone_size: -
j_call: TRBJ1-4
cdr3_nt: TGTGCCAGCAGCTTATCGGTGGGCAGGGCTAGTGAACTGTTTTTT
cdr3_aa: CASSLSVGRASELFF

v_call: TRBV12-3/TRBV12-4
d_call: -
clone_size: few
j_call: TRBJ2-5
cdr3_nt: TGTGCCAGCAGTGGTGGTAATTTGGACCAAGAGACCCAGTACTTC
cdr3_aa: CASSGGNLDQETQYF

v_call: TRBV20-1
d_call: -
clone_size: few
j_call: TRBJ2-1
cdr3_nt: TGCAGTGCTAGCCGGTGGGCAGGGCGAAGTCTCTCTTATTACAATGAGCAGTTCTTC
cdr3_aa: CSASRWAGRSLSYYNEQFF

v_call: TRBV20-1
d_call: TRBD2
clone_size: -
j_call: TRBJ2-1
cdr3_nt: TGCAGTGCTAGAGATGGAACTAGCGGGAGCCTTAATGAGCAGTTCTTC
cdr3_aa: CSARDGTSGSLNEQFF

v_call: TRBV12-3/TRBV12-4
d_call: -
clone_size: many
j_call: TRBJ2-1
cdr3_nt: TGTGCCAGCACCAGATATAACGGCCATGAGCAGTTCTTC
cdr3_aa: CASTRYNGHEQFF

v_call: TRBV20-1
d_call: -
clone_size: -
j_call: TRBJ2-5
cdr3_nt: TGCAGTGCCGACGACACCCTAGGGGAGACCCAGTACTTC
cdr3_aa: CSADDTLGETQYF

v_call: TRBV10-3
d_call: -
clone_size: few
j_call: TRBJ1-5
cdr3_nt: TGTGCCATCAGTGAAGCCAGGGACAGCAATCAGCCCCAGCATTTT
cdr3_aa: CAISEARDSNQPQHF

v_call: TRBV5-1
d_call: -
clone_size: many
j_call: TRBJ1-5
cdr3_nt: TGCGCCAGCAGCTTGGATCCAGGGCAGCCCCAGCATTTT
cdr3_aa: CASSLDPGQPQHF

v_call: TRBV5-1
d_call: TRBD1
clone_size: few
j_call: TRBJ2-6
cdr3_nt: TGCGCCAGCAGCTTGGTAGCAACCGGGACAGGCTCCGGAGGGGCCAACGTCCTGACTTTC
cdr3_aa: CASSLVATGTGSGGANVLTF

v_call: TRBV5-1
d_call: -
clone_size: many
j_call: TRBJ1-1
cdr3_nt: TGCGCCAGCAGCTTGGTGTCAGGGCAGGGAAGCACTGAAGCTTTCTTT
cdr3_aa: CASSLVSGQGSTEAFF

v_call: TRBV21-1
d_call: -
clone_size: -
j_call: TRBJ2-2
cdr3_nt: TGTTCCAGCAGCAAAGTTGGACTAGCGGGAGCATCCGGGGAGCTGTTTTTT
cdr3_aa: CSSSKVGLAGASGELFF

v_call: TRBV4-3
d_call: -
clone_size: many
j_call: TRBJ1-5
cdr3_nt: TGCGCCAGCAGCCAAGATACTGGGAATGGCAATCAGCCCCAGCATTTT
cdr3_aa: CASSQDTGNGNQPQHF

v_call: TRBV28
d_call: -
clone_size: -
j_call: TRBJ2-2
cdr3_nt: TGTGCCAGCAGTCTAAGGGGCGGACTTGGCGGGGAGCTGTTTTTT
cdr3_aa: CASSLRGGLGGELFF

v_call: TRBV21-1
d_call: -
clone_size: few
j_call: TRBJ2-1
cdr3_nt: TGTGCCAGCAGCAAAGCGAAGCGGAGGAGCTCCTACAATGAGCAGTTCTTC
cdr3_aa: CASSKAKRRSSYNEQFF

v_call: TRBV6-5
d_call: -
clone_size: -
j_call: TRBJ2-1
cdr3_nt: TGTGCCAGCAGTTACTCTACGCAAAGCTCCTACAATGAGCAGTTCTTC
cdr3_aa: CASSYSTQSSYNEQFF

v_call: TRBV27
d_call: -
clone_size: -
j_call: TRBJ1-2
cdr3_nt: TGTGCCAGCAGTTTCAAAGGGCAGTACGTAGCTAACTATGGCTACACCTTC
cdr3_aa: CASSFKGQYVANYGYTF

v_call: TRBV20-1
d_call: TRBD1
clone_size: many
j_call: TRBJ1-5
cdr3_nt: TGCAGTGCTGAGGACAGGGGAGAGATTCAGCCCCAGCATTTT
cdr3_aa: CSAEDRGEIQPQHF

v_call: TRBV6-5
d_call: -
clone_size: -
j_call: TRBJ1-3
cdr3_nt: TGTGCCAGCAGTTCCGGGGGACACCGTCGAAACACCATATATTTT
cdr3_aa: CASSSGGHRRNTIYF

v_call: TRBV20-1
d_call: -
clone_size: -
j_call: TRBJ2-7
cdr3_nt: TGCAGTGCTAGAGATCCCAGGGGAGCCTACGAGCAGTACTTC
cdr3_aa: CSARDPRGAYEQYF

v_call: TRBV11-2
d_call: -
clone_size: few
j_call: TRBJ2-5
cdr3_nt: TGTGCCAGCAGCTTAGTTTCACCCCGGGGGCCTATGGGGGAGACCCAGTACTTC
cdr3_aa: CASSLVSPRGPMGETQYF

v_call: TRBV4-2
d_call: TRBD1
clone_size: few
j_call: TRBJ1-4
cdr3_nt: TGTGCCAGCAGCCAAGGGCGGACAGGGAGCGAAAAACTTTTTTTT
cdr3_aa: CASSQGRTGSEKLFF

v_call: TRBV7-9
d_call: -
clone_size: many
j_call: TRBJ2-1
cdr3_nt: TGTGCCAGCAGCACGGGGAGGAACAATGAGCAGTTCTTC
cdr3_aa: CASSTGRNNEQFF

v_call: TRBV20-1
d_call: -
clone_size: many
j_call: TRBJ1-2
cdr3_nt: TGCAGTGCTAGAGTCGGGGGTTTCACTGGCTACACCTTC
cdr3_aa: CSARVGGFTGYTF

v_call: TRBV20-1
d_call: -
clone_size: few
j_call: TRBJ2-3
cdr3_nt: TGCAGTGCTAACGCCGGAGCAGATACGCAGTATTTT
cdr3_aa: CSANAGADTQYF

v_call: TRBV5-4
d_call: -
clone_size: few
j_call: TRBJ2-1
cdr3_nt: TGTGCCAGCAGCTTGGGGACTGATGGTCTAGGAGAGCAGTTCTTC
cdr3_aa: CASSLGTDGLGEQFF

v_call: TRBV12-5
d_call: TRBD2
clone_size: many
j_call: TRBJ2-1
cdr3_nt: TGTGCTAGTGGCGCCGGGGGGTTATCATACAATGAGCAGTTCTTC
cdr3_aa: CASGAGGLSYNEQFF

v_call: TRBV5-1
d_call: -
clone_size: few
j_call: TRBJ2-7
cdr3_nt: TGCGCCAGCAGCTTACCCAACCGGGCCGAGCAGTACTTC
cdr3_aa: CASSLPNRAEQYF

v_call: TRBV4-3
d_call: TRBD2
clone_size: -
j_call: TRBJ2-1
cdr3_nt: TGCGCCAGCAGCCAAGTTCGGGGGGCCTACAATGAGCAGTTCTTC
cdr3_aa: CASSQVRGAYNEQFF

v_call: TRBV6-1
d_call: TRBD1
clone_size: -
j_call: TRBJ2-4
cdr3_nt: TGTGCCAGCAGTGACCCGGGACAGGGGGGTTTTGGAAACATTCAGTACTTC
cdr3_aa: CASSDPGQGGFGNIQYF

v_call: TRBV7-6
d_call: -
clone_size: many
j_call: TRBJ2-3
cdr3_nt: TGTGCCAGCAGCTATGGGGGGTCCCCCACAGATACGCAGTATTTT
cdr3_aa: CASSYGGSPTDTQYF

v_call: TRBV29-1
d_call: -
clone_size: many
j_call: TRBJ2-5
cdr3_nt: TGCAGCGTTGAAAAAATGACCCAGTACTTC
cdr3_aa: CSVEKMTQYF

v_call: TRBV14
d_call: TRBD1
clone_size: -
j_call: TRBJ2-1
cdr3_nt: TGTGCCAGCAGCCAAGAGTCCGGGACAGGGTTGGTCCCATCCTTTTACAATGAGCAGTTCTTC
cdr3_aa: CASSQESGTGLVPSFYNEQFF

v_call: TRBV5-6
d_call: -
clone_size: -
j_call: TRBJ2-7
cdr3_nt: TGTGCCAGCAGCTTGTTCCTCGGAGGGGGCGGCTCCGAGCAGTACTTC
cdr3_aa: CASSLFLGGGGSEQYF

v_call: TRBV20-1
d_call: -
clone_size: few
j_call: TRBJ1-4
cdr3_nt: TGCAGTGCTCCCGGCCCTTTTAATGAAAAACTGTTTTTT
cdr3_aa: CSAPGPFNEKLFF

v_call: TRBV20-1
d_call: -
clone_size: -
j_call: TRBJ2-3
cdr3_nt: TGCAGTGCTACCAGCGGGCTGATCACAGATACGCAGTATTTT
cdr3_aa: CSATSGLITDTQYF

v_call: TRBV20-1
d_call: -
clone_size: few
j_call: TRBJ2-3
cdr3_nt: TGCAGTGCTATGGGGGCTACTACTAGCACAGATACGCAGTATTTT
cdr3_aa: CSAMGATTSTDTQYF

v_call: TRBV19
d_call: -
clone_size: few
j_call: TRBJ1-3
cdr3_nt: TGTGCCAGTAGCCCGGTTGATCCGGACACCATATATTTT
cdr3_aa: CASSPVDPDTIYF

v_call: TRBV20-1
d_call: TRBD1
clone_size: many
j_call: TRBJ1-6
cdr3_nt: TGCAGTGCCAGAGCGGGACAGGTTCGCACTTCACCCCTCCACTTT
cdr3_aa: CSARAGQVRTSPLHF

v_call: TRBV6-2/TRBV6-3
d_call: -
clone_size: many
j_call: TRBJ2-5
cdr3_nt: TGTGCCAGCAGTTACCTACGGGGCAAAGAGACCCAGTACTTC
cdr3_aa: CASSYLRGKETQYF

v_call: TRBV3-1
d_call: -
clone_size: -
j_call: TRBJ2-6
cdr3_nt: TGTGCCAGCAGCCAAGATGGGGGCGCTGGGGCCAACGTCCTGACTTTC
cdr3_aa: CASSQDGGAGANVLTF

v_call: TRBV20-1
d_call: -
clone_size: -
j_call: TRBJ2-7
cdr3_nt: TGCAGTGCTAGAAATCAGGGGCGGGTGTCCGAGCAGTACTTC
cdr3_aa: CSARNQGRVSEQYF

v_call: TRBV14
d_call: -
clone_size: -
j_call: TRBJ2-1
cdr3_nt: TGTGCCAGCAGCCAAGAACGGCGGGACAACAATGAGCAGTTCTTC
cdr3_aa: CASSQERRDNNEQFF

v_call: TRBV28
d_call: TRBD2
clone_size: few
j_call: TRBJ2-3
cdr3_nt: TGTGCCAGCAGTTCCCCCGTCCTGACTAGCGGGTGGGGCACAGATACGCAGTATTTT
cdr3_aa: CASSSPVLTSGWGTDTQYF

v_call: TRBV20-1
d_call: TRBD2
clone_size: few
j_call: TRBJ2-3
cdr3_nt: TGCAGTGCTAGAGATGGACTTGGCGGGAGGGTGGAAGGCGGCACAGATACGCAGTATTTT
cdr3_aa: CSARDGLGGRVEGGTDTQYF

v_call: TRBV7-6
d_call: TRBD2
clone_size: many
j_call: TRBJ2-2
cdr3_nt: TGTGCCAGCAAAGACGGCCTAGCGGGAGAAAACGGGGAGCTGTTTTTT
cdr3_aa: CASKDGLAGENGELFF

v_call: TRBV4-2
d_call: TRBD2
clone_size: few
j_call: TRBJ2-1
cdr3_nt: TGTGCCAGCAGCCCATCCGGGCTAGCGGCGCAAAATGAGCAGTTCTTC
cdr3_aa: CASSPSGLAAQNEQFF

v_call: TRBV6-2/TRBV6-3
d_call: TRBD2
clone_size: many
j_call: TRBJ2-1
cdr3_nt: TGTGCCAGCAGTCTAGCGGGCCCCCCCTACAATGAGCAGTTCTTC
cdr3_aa: CASSLAGPPYNEQFF

v_call: TRBV7-2
d_call: -
clone_size: -
j_call: TRBJ2-3
cdr3_nt: TGTGCCAGCAGCTTAGTGGACTCAACAGATACGCAGTATTTT
cdr3_aa: CASSLVDSTDTQYF